This T cell receptor beta chain was observed in a study of PD-L1 blockade in urothelial cancer. Study at large: Male sex and bladder-origin urothelial cancer characterized about 90% of the roughly 30 patients. Across blood samples, T cells had a median count of around 150,000. Blood was tested 3 weeks (second dose) and 6 weeks into treatment. Study-level points and caveats: When pretreatment blood TCR clonality was below the median, it predicted better survival.

Germline CDR1 reads LNHDA; CDR2 reads SQIVND (reference sequence). Trimming stripped 1 base from V and 2 bases from J, with 12 bases between. This CDR3 region has 15 residues. Clones were read by immunoSEQ multiplex PCR, and TCRdb kept only the in-frame ones, dropping some. The sample lists 86,000 or so clones, about 83% occurring once. Points on this clone: Its antigen is not known.

Time point meaning: pretreatment peripheral blood. The V gene is TRBV19, the J gene TRBJ2-7, with D possibly matching TRBD1 (6 bases). The sample here was PBMCs, taken around atezolizumab (anti-PD-L1) treatment. The source of this sequence is a man aged 60 to 69 with urothelial cancer. CDR3 sequence: CASSIGTADPYEQYF. DNA for the CDR3: TGTGCCAGTAGTATAGGGACAGCCGATCCCTACGAGCAGTACTTC.